The 17 T cell receptor beta chains below come from one sample, sequenced in a study of blood T cell repertoires in COVID-19. The data were produced by immunoSEQ multiplex PCR, yet TCRdb's version contains in-frame clones alone and is incomplete. This sample has fewer than 400,000 clones; less than 85% occur once, and the top ten carry approximately 3.6%. Input material: peripheral blood. These receptors all stem from a woman aged 18-29 years with acute or convalescent COVID-19.

The rearrangement uses TRBV29-1 and TRBJ1-6; TRBD1 matches at 8 bases. The junction had 8 bases not matched to a gene; V was cut back by 6 bases and J by 10 bases. From germline, CDR1 is SQVTM and CDR2 ANQGSEA. The CDR3 consists of 13 residues. CDR3 residues: CSVNTGGRSPLHF. The CDR3 bases are TGCAGCGTGAATACAGGGGGACGATCACCCCTCCACTTT. The full variable domain, in which reference TRBV29-1 and TRBJ1-6 provide the parts outside the CDR3, is SAVISQKPSRDICQRGTSLTIQCQVDSQVTMMFWYRQQPGQSLTLIATANQGSEATYESGFVIDKFPISRPNLTFSTLTVSNMSPEDSSIYLCSVNTGGRSPLHFGNGTRLTVT.

The chain joins TRBV2 to TRBJ2-3, with 8 bases lining up with TRBD2. There are 15 residues in the CDR3. After removal of 4 bases from V and 3 bases from J, the junction contained 6 bases not matched to a gene. Germline values: CDR1 SNHLY, CDR2 FYNNEI. CDR3 loop: CASSGVSGNTDTQYF. In nucleotides, the CDR3 is TGTGCCAGCAGTGGAGTTAGCGGGAATACAGATACGCAGTATTTT.

The chain is built from TRBV28 and TRBJ2-5; 7 nucleotides align to TRBD2. CDR1 and CDR2 from the germline V gene are MDHEN and SYDVKM. The CDR3 sequence is 15 residues long. V trimming: 1 base; J trimming: 2 bases; junction bases outside the gene matches: 4. DNA for the CDR3: TGTGCCAGCAGTTTATCCGCGGGAGAGCAAGAGACCCAGTACTTC. As protein: CASSLSAGEQETQYF.

This chain connects TRBV5-6 to TRBJ2-7, with 7 bases matching TRBD1. The trim removed 2 bases at V and 5 bases at J, leaving 1 base unmatched. Germline-derived CDR1 and CDR2 are SGHDT and YYEEEE. The CDR3 is 12 residues long. This CDR3 reads CASSLQGNEQYF. The DNA for the CDR3 is TGTGCCAGCAGCTTACAGGGGAACGAGCAGTACTTC.

The CDR3 loop reads CAWRGTGSGELFF. As DNA, the CDR3 is TGTGCCTGGAGAGGGACAGGGTCCGGGGAGCTGTTTTTT. This chain links TRBV30 with TRBJ2-2, with TRBD1 identical over 9 bases. The CDR3 sequence is 13 residues long. V lost 3 bases, J lost 6 bases, and 2 bases stayed unmatched. Germline CDR1 GTSNPN, CDR2 SVGIG (reference sequence).

This chain joins TRBV5-6 and TRBJ1-3, with 7 bases matching TRBD1. With 8 bases clipped from V and 0 bases from J, the junction kept 5 bases outside the gene matches. Germline CDR1 and CDR2: SGHDT and YYEEEE. The CDR3 sequence is 14 residues long. The CDR3 reads CASSGQSSGNTIYF. The CDR3 bases are TGTGCCAGTTCGGGACAGAGCTCTGGAAACACCATATATTTT.

This rearrangement joins TRBV6-5 to TRBJ1-2; 9 bases line up with TRBD1. J gave up 1 base and V 4 bases, and 4 bases lay outside the gene matches. Per germline, CDR1 MNHEY and CDR2 SVGAGI. The CDR3 length is 15 residues. CDR3 region: CASSSPDRGNYGYTF. In DNA form, the CDR3 reads TGTGCCAGCAGTTCACCGGACAGGGGTAACTATGGCTACACCTTC.

With respect to this clone: Given a much more abundant clone one base away, this may be a read error. The chain employs TRBV7-9 and TRBJ1-1; D is unresolved. V was pared by 1 base and J by 6 bases, with 6 bases between. Germline CDR1 SEHNR, CDR2 FQNEAQ (reference sequence). The CDR3 is 12 amino acids. CDR3 nucleotide sequence: TGTGCCAGCAGCTTAGAAGGAGCTGAAGCTTTCTTT. It codes for CASSLEGAEAFF.

The chain recombines TRBV12-3 or TRBV12-4 with TRBJ1-1; the D gene is possibly TRBD1 (5 bases). The CDR3 loop spans 13 amino acids. The V end lost 4 bases, the J end lost 4 bases, and 10 bases lay between the germline ends. CDR3 sequence reads: CASSYRGVTEAFF. The CDR3 coding sequence is TGTGCCAGCAGTTATCGGGGGGTCACTGAAGCTTTCTTT.

V and J are TRBV12-5 and TRBJ2-3; TRBD2 aligns across 12 bases. The CDR3 has 16 amino acids. Losses at the gene ends were 2 bases for V and 11 bases for J; bases not matched to a gene: 11. CDR1 is LGHNT and CDR2 is FRNRAP in the germline V gene. CDR3 in DNA: TGTGCTAGTGGTTTGCCCCGGGCTAGCGGGGGGGTAGTGCAGTATTTT. This sequence encodes CASGLPRASGGVVQYF.

The chain couples TRBV30 to TRBJ1-2; TRBD1 matches at 9 bases. V lost 8 bases to trimming and J lost 8 bases; unmatched junction nucleotides: 12. Per germline, CDR1 GTSNPN and CDR2 SVGIG (reference sequence). The CDR3 has 13 amino acids. The CDR3 DNA is TGTGCCGGGGACAGGGCACAGTGGGGAGGCTACACCTTC. This codes for CAGDRAQWGGYTF.

The rearrangement links TRBV6-1 to TRBJ2-2; tentative D call: TRBD2 (5 bases). CDR3 length: 16 residues. CDR1 MNHNS and CDR2 SASEGT come from the germline V gene. Trimming took off 2 bases at V and 7 bases at J, with 17 bases between the two ends. The CDR3 loop reads CASSEFGIGRVGELFF. CDR3 DNA: TGTGCCAGCAGTGAATTCGGGATAGGGAGAGTCGGGGAGCTGTTTTTT.

The chain employs TRBV28 and TRBJ2-7; D uncertain. CDR1 MDHEN and CDR2 SYDVKM come from the germline V gene. The ends were cut back, 6 bases at V and 5 bases at J, with 8 bases in the middle. The CDR3 covers 11 residues. CDR3 in amino acids: CASSEQNEQYF. The CDR3 DNA is TGTGCCAGCAGCGAACAGAACGAGCAGTACTTC.

The chain employs TRBV6-4 and TRBJ2-1; 10 nucleotides agree with TRBD2. Germline CDR1 reads MRHNA; CDR2 reads SNTAGT. This CDR3 is built from 19 residues. V dropped 4 bases and J dropped 7; count of bases not matched to a gene: 19. The CDR3 DNA follows: TGTGCCAGCAGTGTCCTCCCAAGGACTAGCGGAAGTCGTGGGAATGAGCAGTTCTTC. Protein: CASSVLPRTSGSRGNEQFF.

The chain recombines TRBV6-1 with TRBJ2-2; a possible D gene is TRBD2 (5 bases). Germline V gene data show CDR1 as MNHNS and CDR2 as SASEGT. CDR3 length equals 16 residues. Trimming left V 2 bases short and J 5 bases short, with 15 bases between. CDR3 amino acids: CASSETASLKTGELFF. The CDR3 coding sequence is TGTGCCAGCAGTGAAACGGCTAGCTTGAAGACCGGGGAGCTGTTTTTT.

This chain links TRBV3-1 (or the pseudogene TRBV3-2) with TRBJ2-5; tentative D call: TRBD1 (5 bases). V shed 1 base and J shed 10 bases, with 19 bases lying between them. The germline V gene encodes CDR1 LGHDT and CDR2 YNNKEL (reference sequence). The CDR3 sequence is 15 residues long. The CDR3 reads CASSQVSTVGKDQYF. The CDR3 DNA reads TGTGCCAGCAGCCAAGTCTCGACAGTGGGTAAAGACCAGTACTTC.

This chain joins TRBV30 and TRBJ1-5, with 12 bases aligning to TRBD1. This CDR3 comprises 19 residues. Germline values: CDR1 GTSNPN, CDR2 SVGIG (reference sequence). V was clipped by 1 base and J by 6 bases; unmatched bases: 16. CDR3: CAWSAPRGTGGILTQPQHF. The CDR3 DNA reads TGTGCCTGGAGTGCCCCCAGAGGGACAGGGGGCATATTGACTCAGCCCCAGCATTTT.